These 25 T cell receptor beta chains came from one sample sequenced in a study of vaccination effects on CD4 cells after COVID-19 (dated by TCRdb to between 2021 and 2023). After around eleven days of culture, CD4+ T cells were isolated with the EasySep CD4+ T cell isolation kit. Participants received two doses of either the BNT162b2 or the mRNA-1273 mRNA SARS-CoV-2 vaccine. Their antigens are not known. Libraries came from the immunoSEQ multiplex PCR assay. The table comes from immuneACCESS by way of TCRdb, which keeps in-frame sequences with V and J called. Part of the clones is missing from these tables; in studies checked, under half for an unresolved V gene and the rest for unknown reasons. The sample records more than 35,000 clones, 55% to 85% of which are singletons. In total, the top ten clones hold over 8.5% of the sample. This material consisted of CD4+ T cells from PBMCs cultured without peptide, taken after COVID-19 vaccination. These receptors were obtained from a human donor who received a COVID-19 vaccine.

The rearrangement uses TRBV10-3 and TRBJ2-3, with 10 bases lining up with TRBD2. This CDR3 has 17 residues. The germline gives CDR1 ENHRY, CDR2 SYGVKD. The ends lost 6 bases at V and 4 bases at J; junction bases unmatched: 13. The CDR3 sequence is CAIRGRAGGPDSDTQYF. In nucleotides, the CDR3 is TGTGCCATCAGAGGTCGAGCGGGAGGGCCGGATTCAGATACGCAGTATTTT.

The J gene is TRBJ2-1, the V gene TRBV11-2; 8 bases agree with TRBD2. Germline CDR1 and CDR2: SGHAT and FQNNGV. The CDR3 loop spans 15 amino acids. V gave up 5 bases and J gave up 2 bases; unmatched junction bases: 5. The CDR3 region has the DNA TGTGCCAGCAGCCCACGACTAGCGCCCTACAATGAGCAGTTCTTC. This gives the protein CASSPRLAPYNEQFF.

In this sample, this clone turned up a few times. The chain is built from TRBV5-1 and TRBJ1-6; 9 nucleotides agree with TRBD1. Per the germline V gene, CDR1 is SGHRS and CDR2 is YFSETQ. The junction had 11 bases not matched to a gene; V was cut back by 3 bases and J by 10 bases. The CDR3 spans 16 residues. CDR3 in DNA: TGCGCCAGCAGCTCGACGGCCGGGACAGGGCCATCACCCCTCCACTTT. This translates into CASSSTAGTGPSPLHF.

The V call is TRBV14, the J call TRBJ1-1, with 9 bases lining up with TRBD1. This CDR3 region has 12 residues. CDR1 and CDR2 from the germline V gene are SGHDN and FVKESK. J was trimmed by 1 base and V by 11 bases; bases with no gene match: 2. The CDR3 sequence: CADRGRNTEAFF. CDR3 DNA: TGTGCCGACAGGGGGAGGAACACTGAAGCTTTCTTT.

V is TRBV5-1 and J is TRBJ2-3; D gene unclear. CDR1 and CDR2 from the germline V gene are SGHRS and YFSETQ. V was clipped by 2 bases and J by 3 bases, with 10 bases between them. The CDR3 totals 14 residues. CDR3 in DNA: TGCGCCAGCAGCTTTAACGCTGAGACAGATACGCAGTATTTT. This gives the protein CASSFNAETDTQYF.

The rearrangement joins TRBV3-1 (or the pseudogene TRBV3-2) to TRBJ1-6; the D is unclear. This CDR3 is built from 12 residues. With 0 bases removed from V and 11 bases from J, the gap between germline ends came to 5 bases. Germline V lookup: CDR1 LGHDT, CDR2 YNNKEL (reference sequence). The CDR3 here is CASSQEFAPLHF. For the CDR3, the DNA is TGTGCCAGCAGCCAAGAGTTCGCACCCCTCCACTTT.

This rearrangement joins TRBV10-2 to TRBJ1-1, with 7 bases fitting TRBD1. Germline-derived CDR1 and CDR2 are WSHSY and SAAADI. CDR3 length: 14 amino acids. J was trimmed by 1 base and V by 4 bases; bases with no gene match: 3. CDR3 nucleotides: TGCGCCAGCAGTGGACAGGGCACGAACACTGAAGCTTTCTTT. It translates to CASSGQGTNTEAFF.

V and J are TRBV7-9 and TRBJ2-5, with 7 bases identical to TRBD2. Losses at the gene ends were 0 bases for V and 2 bases for J; bases not matched to a gene: 3. Germline values: CDR1 SEHNR, CDR2 FQNEAQ (reference sequence). The CDR3 spans 15 residues. In nucleotides, the CDR3 is TGTGCCAGCAGCTTAGCGGGAGGGAGGCAAGAGACCCAGTACTTC. Protein: CASSLAGGRQETQYF.

This sequence joins TRBV3-1 (or the pseudogene TRBV3-2) and TRBJ1-1; no clear D. The CDR3 is made up of 13 amino acids. Trimming pared 3 bases from V and 0 bases from J, leaving 5 bases between. The V gene's germline CDR1 is LGHDT and CDR2 YNNKEL (reference sequence). CDR3 loop: CASSQGMNTEAFF. The CDR3 coding sequence is TGTGCCAGCAGCCAGGGGATGAACACTGAAGCTTTCTTT.

The V and J genes are TRBV29-1 and TRBJ2-1, with 9 positions matching TRBD1. Germline V lookup: CDR1 SQVTM, CDR2 ANQGSEA. V was pared by 6 bases and J by 7 bases, with 10 bases of the junction left unmatched. The CDR3 covers 14 residues. The CDR3, as DNA: TGCAGCGTGGGTGACAGGGGGATTAGGAATGAGCAGTTCTTC. Translating gives CSVGDRGIRNEQFF.

The chain is built from TRBV5-1 and TRBJ2-1, with 7 bases that match TRBD2. J gave up 10 bases and V 6 bases, and 16 bases lay outside the gene matches. Germline V gene data show CDR1 as SGHRS and CDR2 as YFSETQ. The CDR3 covers 15 residues. The CDR3 sequence is CASMEAAGPGGEQFF. The CDR3 region has the DNA TGCGCCAGCATGGAAGCAGCGGGACCCGGGGGGGAGCAGTTCTTC.

The sample holds one count of this clone. The V gene is TRBV5-1, the J gene TRBJ1-5; 9 bases agree with TRBD1. The junction had 8 bases not matched to a gene; V was cut back by 4 bases and J by 6 bases. This CDR3 region has 15 residues. CDR1 is SGHRS and CDR2 is YFSETQ in the germline V gene. Here the CDR3 reads CASSTGQGVSQPQHF. The CDR3 DNA follows: TGCGCCAGCAGCACGGGACAGGGTGTGTCTCAGCCCCAGCATTTT. Variable domain in full (rest from reference TRBV5-1 and TRBJ1-5): KAGVTQTPRYLIKTRGQQVTLSCSPISGHRSVSWYQQTPGQGLQFLFEYFSETQRNKGNFPGRFSGRQFSNSRSEMNVSTLELGDSALYLCASSTGQGVSQPQHFGDGTRLSIL.

This chain links TRBV5-4 with TRBJ1-1; 9 positions match TRBD1. Germline trimming cut 4 bases from V and 2 bases from J; bases unmatched to any gene: 12. CDR1 and CDR2 from the germline V gene are SGHNT and YYREEE (reference sequence). The CDR3 is 17 amino acids. Here the CDR3 reads CASSPLGTGPFNTEAFF. DNA of the CDR3: TGTGCCAGCAGCCCGCTGGGGACAGGGCCTTTTAACACTGAAGCTTTCTTT. The full variable domain, its missing parts supplied by reference TRBV5-4 and TRBJ1-1, is ETGVTQSPTHLIKTRGQQVTLRCSSQSGHNTVSWYQQALGQGPQFIFQYYREEENGRGNFPPRFSGLQFPNYSSELNVNALELDDSALYLCASSPLGTGPFNTEAFFGQGTRLTVV.

The rearrangement joins TRBV6-5 to TRBJ1-6; 9 bases are a match to TRBD1. This CDR3 is built from 15 residues. Trimming cost V 7 bases and J 9 bases; bases outside gene matches: 10. The germline CDR1 and CDR2 sequences are MNHEY and SVGAGI. CDR3 sequence (DNA): TGTGCCAGCAAAACCGGACAGGGGTTCAGTTCACCCCTCCACTTT. Its protein product is CASKTGQGFSSPLHF.

J is TRBJ2-7 and V is TRBV6-5, with TRBD1 matching 10 bases. The CDR3 extends over 16 amino acids. Trimming took 3 bases from V and 5 from J; bases not matched to a gene: 10. Germline V gives CDR1 MNHEY, CDR2 SVGAGI. DNA for the CDR3: TGTGCCAGCAGTTATATCCGCTCCGGGACAGGGGACGAGCAGTACTTC. This encodes CASSYIRSGTGDEQYF.

The rearrangement joins TRBV18 to TRBJ1-1; 9 bases agree with TRBD1. J was trimmed by 13 bases and V by 4 bases; bases with no gene match: 7. The CDR3 runs to 12 residues. CDR1 is KGHSH, CDR2 LQKENI, per germline. CDR3 coding DNA: TGTGCCAGCTCACGGGGACAGGGATTAGTTTTCTTT. Translating gives CASSRGQGLVFF.

The chain carries TRBV6-5 and TRBJ1-1, with 7 positions matching TRBD1. The CDR3 sequence is 13 residues long. Unmatched junction bases numbered 7, after V lost 4 bases and J lost 8 bases. CDR1 and CDR2 (germline): MNHEY, SVGAGI. The CDR3 here is CASSSRQGGEAFF. In nucleotides, the CDR3 is TGTGCCAGCAGTTCCCGACAGGGAGGAGAAGCTTTCTTT.

The V gene is TRBV19, the J gene TRBJ1-5, with 10 positions matching TRBD1. The CDR3 runs 18 residues. The V and J ends lost 2 bases and 6 bases, in that order; junction bases with no gene match: 13. CDR1 LNHDA and CDR2 SQIVND come from the germline V gene (reference sequence). The CDR3 here is CASSISWGQGRLGQPQHF. CDR3 in DNA: TGTGCCAGTAGTATAAGTTGGGGACAGGGGCGTTTGGGTCAGCCCCAGCATTTT.

The chain combines TRBV5-1 with TRBJ1-3, with a weak D call TRBD1 (6 bases). The ends were cut back, 4 bases at V and 4 bases at J, with 15 bases in the middle. The CDR3 is 15 residues long. Germline loops: CDR1 SGHRS, CDR2 YFSETQ. The CDR3 DNA reads TGCGCCAGCAGCCAAACCCCAGGGGACGGAAACACCATATATTTT. It specifies CASSQTPGDGNTIYF.

This clone was recorded once. This chain uses TRBV3-1 (or the pseudogene TRBV3-2) with TRBJ2-1, with 11 positions matching TRBD1. Germline loops: CDR1 LGHDT, CDR2 YNNKEL (reference sequence). This CDR3 region has 16 residues. V lost 1 base and J lost 4; bases outside the gene matches: 3. Written as DNA, the CDR3 is TGTGCCAGCAGCCAAGCCGGGACAGGGGGATACAATGAGCAGTTCTTC. This gives the protein CASSQAGTGGYNEQFF.

This clone was detected a few times. Other DNA sequences within the sample encode an identical CDR3. The V and J genes are TRBV10-3 and TRBJ2-1, with 10 bases fitting TRBD2. Germline assignment: CDR1 ENHRY and CDR2 SYGVKD. The V gene end was trimmed by 7 bases and the J gene end by 4 bases; junction bases not matched to a gene: 7. This CDR3 is built from 15 residues. The CDR3 DNA reads TGTGCCATCATGCCTAGCGGGGGCGGGTACAATGAGCAGTTCTTC. It specifies CAIMPSGGGYNEQFF.

The chain uses TRBV3-1 (or the pseudogene TRBV3-2) and TRBJ2-3; D perhaps matches TRBD1 (6 bases). V dropped 4 bases and J dropped 1 base, with 15 bases sitting between them. Germline CDR1 and CDR2: LGHDT and YNNKEL (reference sequence). The CDR3 runs to 16 residues. CDR3 bases: TGTGCCAGCAGCCGGGGTCTAGGGGGACGCACAGATACGCAGTATTTT. Protein product: CASSRGLGGRTDTQYF.

In DNA form, the CDR3 reads TGTGCCTGGAGTAGGACAGGGTTTATCTACGAGCAGTACTTC. Amino acids: CAWSRTGFIYEQYF. The rearrangement links TRBV30 to TRBJ2-7; TRBD1 matches 8 bases. J gave up 3 bases and V 2 bases, and 6 bases lay outside the gene matches. This CDR3 has 14 residues. CDR1 and CDR2 from the germline V gene are GTSNPN and SVGIG (reference sequence).

The chain employs TRBV12-3 or TRBV12-4 and TRBJ2-2; no reliable D call. The CDR3 consists of 13 residues. Trimming cost V 7 bases and J 4 bases, with 10 bases left between them. CDR3 region: CASKVWSTGELFF. The CDR3 nucleotides are TGTGCCAGCAAGGTATGGAGCACCGGGGAGCTGTTTTTT.

The chain employs TRBV5-1 and TRBJ2-7, with TRBD2 matching over 7 bases. This CDR3 is built from 17 residues. Germline trimming cut 0 bases from V and 6 bases from J; bases unmatched to any gene: 15. Germline values: CDR1 SGHRS, CDR2 YFSETQ. The CDR3 nucleotides are TGCGCCAGCAGCTTGGGCAGGGCCGACCGGCGGGAGTCCGAGCAGTACTTC. It encodes CASSLGRADRRESEQYF.